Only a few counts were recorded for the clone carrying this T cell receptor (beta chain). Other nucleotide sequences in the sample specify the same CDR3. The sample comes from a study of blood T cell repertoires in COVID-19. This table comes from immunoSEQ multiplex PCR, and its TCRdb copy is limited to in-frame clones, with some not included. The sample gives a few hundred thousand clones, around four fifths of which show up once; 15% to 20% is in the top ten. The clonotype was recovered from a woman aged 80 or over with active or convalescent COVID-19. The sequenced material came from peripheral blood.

CDR3 coding DNA: TGCAGCGTTGATCCCGGACAGGGGACAGATACGCAGTATTTT. Protein: CSVDPGQGTDTQYF. This sequence joins TRBV29-1 and TRBJ2-3; TRBD1 matches 9 bases. CDR3 length: 14 residues. V dropped 3 bases and J dropped 3; count of bases not matched to a gene: 4. The germline V gene encodes CDR1 SQVTM and CDR2 ANQGSEA.